A single sample is the source of the 10 T cell receptor beta chains below, sequenced in a study of T cell changes during pregnancy in multiple sclerosis (dated by TCRdb to about 2019). The method was the immunoSEQ multiplex PCR assay. Drawn from immuneACCESS, this table holds only the in-frame rearrangements with V and J called that TCRdb kept. Clones are partly lost; checked studies trace under half to an unresolved V gene and leave the rest unexplained. The sample table records about 50,000 clones; nearly 95% of these occur just once. Together, the top ten hold approximately 0.27% of the sample. Here the sequenced sample was CD4+ T cells from peripheral blood mononuclear cells, taken in the second trimester of pregnancy. All receptors come from a female donor with multiple sclerosis, enrolled in a pregnancy study.

The chain has TRBV6-5 and TRBJ1-5; 7 nucleotides line up with TRBD1. Germline V gives CDR1 MNHEY, CDR2 SVGAGI. The CDR3 extends over 13 amino acids. After removal of 8 bases from V and 5 bases from J, the junction contained 6 bases not matched to a gene. The CDR3 loop is CASGTEAYQPQHF. The CDR3 DNA is TGTGCCAGCGGGACAGAGGCCTATCAGCCCCAGCATTTT.

The rearrangement links TRBV25-1 to TRBJ1-3; 9 bases are a match to TRBD1. Germline V gene data show CDR1 as MGHDK and CDR2 as SYGVNS. The CDR3 is 18 amino acids. J lost 4 bases, V lost 6 bases, and 16 bases had no gene match. The CDR3 nucleotides read TGTGCCAGCAGCGCGGGGCCGGAACAGGGGGCAGACGGAAACACCATATATTTT. This translates into CASSAGPEQGADGNTIYF.

A few counts support this clone. The rearrangement uses TRBV4-1 and TRBJ2-2; 9 bases align to TRBD1. The CDR3 sequence is 17 residues long. Looked up from germline, CDR1 is MGHRA and CDR2 is YSYEKL. V trimming: 5 bases; J trimming: 5 bases; junction bases outside the gene matches: 12. In DNA form, the CDR3 reads TGCGCCAGCAGCTCGCCGACCGGGACAGGGAGGACCGGGGAGCTGTTTTTT. Encoded protein: CASSSPTGTGRTGELFF.

V is TRBV4-2 and J is TRBJ1-1, with D perhaps TRBD1 (6 bases). V was cut by 0 bases and J by 5 bases, with 10 bases left in between. Germline loops: CDR1 LGHNA, CDR2 YNFKEQ. The CDR3 is made up of 14 amino acids. The DNA for the CDR3 is TGTGCCAGCAGCCAAGAAGGCCAGGGGACTGAAGCTTTCTTT. Protein sequence: CASSQEGQGTEAFF.

The CDR3 region is CSVSTDKSMNTEAFF. The DNA of the CDR3 is TGCAGCGTGTCGACGGACAAGTCCATGAACACTGAAGCTTTCTTT. V is TRBV29-1 and J is TRBJ1-1, with D possibly matching TRBD1 (5 bases). The CDR3 runs 15 residues. Trimming took off 6 bases at V and 0 bases at J, with 17 bases between the two ends. Germline CDR1 reads SQVTM; CDR2 reads ANQGSEA. Using reference TRBV29-1 and TRBJ1-1 for the parts outside the CDR3, the full variable domain is SAVISQKPSRDICQRGTSLTIQCQVDSQVTMMFWYRQQPGQSLTLIATANQGSEATYESGFVIDKFPISRPNLTFSTLTVSNMSPEDSSIYLCSVSTDKSMNTEAFFGQGTRLTVV.

V gene TRBV4-1 combines with J gene TRBJ2-7; 7 nucleotides match TRBD1. J was trimmed by 0 bases and V by 5 bases; bases with no gene match: 4. The V gene's germline CDR1 is MGHRA and CDR2 YSYEKL. This CDR3 is built from 14 residues. CDR3 sequence (DNA): TGCGCCAGCAGCATTGGGACAGACTCCTACGAGCAGTACTTC. Translated, it gives CASSIGTDSYEQYF.

V is TRBV6-5 and J is TRBJ2-1, with TRBD2 identical over 8 bases. The junction had 4 bases not matched to a gene; V was cut back by 3 bases and J by 0 bases. Germline CDR1 and CDR2: MNHEY and SVGAGI. CDR3 length equals 16 residues. The DNA for the CDR3 is TGTGCCAGCAGTTATACTAGCGGAGCCTCCTACAATGAGCAGTTCTTC. Its translation is CASSYTSGASYNEQFF.

CDR3 region: CATGIDRLLRSYNEQFF. CDR3 bases: TGTGCCACCGGTATTGATAGACTACTCCGCTCCTACAATGAGCAGTTCTTC. This chain links TRBV15 with TRBJ2-1; D possibly corresponds to TRBD2 (5 bases). V was trimmed by 8 bases and J by 0 bases, leaving 20 bases between them. This CDR3 is built from 17 residues. CDR1 is LNHNV and CDR2 is YYDKDF in the germline V gene (reference sequence).

This clone appeared a single time. The chain couples TRBV11-2 to TRBJ2-1, with D possibly matching TRBD2 (6 bases). The CDR3 is 15 amino acids. The V end was cut by 4 bases, the J end by 6 bases, with 16 bases between. CDR1 is SGHAT and CDR2 is FQNNGV in the germline V gene. The CDR3 loop is CASSWSGAGGNEQFF. CDR3 nucleotide sequence: TGTGCCAGCAGCTGGTCGGGAGCGGGTGGCAATGAGCAGTTCTTC.

The chain employs TRBV27 and TRBJ2-5, with D tentatively TRBD2 (6 bases). Trimming pared 8 bases from V and 5 bases from J, leaving 15 bases between. This CDR3 region has 13 residues. Germline V lookup: CDR1 MNHEY, CDR2 SMNVEV (reference sequence). The CDR3 nucleotides read TGTGCCAGCTGGGACTTGTCCCTCGAGACCCAGTACTTC. This codes for CASWDLSLETQYF.